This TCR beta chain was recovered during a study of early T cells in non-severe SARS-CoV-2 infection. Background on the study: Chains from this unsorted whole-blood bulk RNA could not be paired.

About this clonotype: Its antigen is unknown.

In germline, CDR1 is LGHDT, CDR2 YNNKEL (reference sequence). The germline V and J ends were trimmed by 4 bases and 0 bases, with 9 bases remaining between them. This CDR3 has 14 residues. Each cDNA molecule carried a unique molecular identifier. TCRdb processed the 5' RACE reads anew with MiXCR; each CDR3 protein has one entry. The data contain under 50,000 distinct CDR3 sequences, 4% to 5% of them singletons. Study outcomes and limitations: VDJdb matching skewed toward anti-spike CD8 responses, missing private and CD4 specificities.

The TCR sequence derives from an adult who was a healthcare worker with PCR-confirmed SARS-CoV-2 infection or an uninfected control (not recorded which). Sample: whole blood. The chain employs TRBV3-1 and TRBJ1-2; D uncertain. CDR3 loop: CASSLSTTNYGYTF. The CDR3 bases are TGTGCCAGCAGCCTTTCGACAACTAACTATGGCTACACCTTC.